Listed below are T cell receptor beta chains from one sample, sequenced in a study of T cells in Graves' hyperthyroidism and ophthalmopathy. TCRdb reprocessed the multiplex PCR reads with MiXCR, giving one entry per CDR3 protein. The sample consists of more than 300,000 distinct CDR3 sequences, less than 15% of them appearing once. The sample taken for sequencing was blood. The receptors were gathered from a young woman with Graves' hyperthyroidism. Each CDR3 is given with its conserved first and last residue. A D gene is named only where the DNA matches it firmly. Part of the rows lack a size; the others show once, few, many or a class for expanded clones.

TRBD1	many	TRBJ1-5	TRBV28	TGTGCCAGCAGTCCTACAGGGGAAAGGGATCAGCCCCAGCATTTT	CASSPTGERDQPQHF
NA	NA	TRBJ1-2	TRBV15	TGTGCCACCAGCGGACGGGGGAACTATGGCTACACCTTC	CATSGRGNYGYTF
NA	many	TRBJ1-1	TRBV12-3/TRBV12-4	TGTGCCAGCAGTTTTGGACAGAGGAACACTGAAGCTTTCTTT	CASSFGQRNTEAFF
NA	NA	TRBJ1-2	TRBV7-9	TGTGCCAGCAGCTTCCCCCAGGGCTATGGCTACACCTTC	CASSFPQGYGYTF
NA	NA	TRBJ1-2	TRBV6-1	TGTGCCAGCAGCCGACCGCTTTTCCGGACCATAAACTATGGCCACACCTTC	CASSRPLFRTINYGHTF
NA	NA	TRBJ1-6	TRBV11-1	TGTGCCAGCACCAGAAGGGAGGGGAACTATAATTCACCCCTCCACTTT	CASTRREGNYNSPLHF
NA	few	TRBJ2-5	TRBV9	TGTGCCAGCAGCGGGGGACTTCTGCAAGAGACCCAGTACTTC	CASSGGLLQETQYF
NA	few	TRBJ2-1	TRBV5-1	TGCGCCAGCGGGTCTTTGAGCTCCTACAATGAGCAGTTCTTC	CASGSLSSYNEQFF
TRBD1	many	TRBJ1-3	TRBV2	TGTGCCAGCAGTGAGGCGACAGGGTCTGGAAACACCATATATTTT	CASSEATGSGNTIYF
TRBD1	few	TRBJ1-2	TRBV27	TGTGCCGGCAGTACAGGGGGAGCTGGCTACACCTTC	CAGSTGGAGYTF
NA	many	TRBJ2-3	TRBV6-2/TRBV6-3	TGTGCCAGCAGTTACGCGGGAAGGTATACGCAGTATTTT	CASSYAGRYTQYF
NA	many	TRBJ1-5	TRBV12-3/TRBV12-4	TGTGCCAGCAGTTTCTGGGGTGGCAATCAGCCCCAGCATTTT	CASSFWGGNQPQHF
NA	NA	TRBJ1-1	TRBV2	TGTGCCAGCAGTGTTAAACAGAACACTGAAGCTTTCTTT	CASSVKQNTEAFF
TRBD2	many	TRBJ2-3	TRBV27	TGTGCCAGCAGTTTATCGCGTAGCGGGACCGGCACAGATACGCAGTATTTT	CASSLSRSGTGTDTQYF
NA	many	TRBJ2-1	TRBV7-3	TGTGCCAGCAGCTTAATGGGCGGAGAGCAGTTCTTC	CASSLMGGEQFF
NA	many	TRBJ1-2	TRBV27	TGTGCCAGCAGTTCGTTAGGGGAGGATTATGGCTACACCTTC	CASSSLGEDYGYTF
NA	once	TRBJ2-5	TRBV5-6	TGTGCCAGCAGCATGGGGGTCTTTGATACCGACTTC	CASSMGVFDTDF
TRBD1	few	TRBJ2-1	TRBV11-3	TGTGCCAGCAGCTTAAGCCGGGACAGGGGTTACAATGAGCAGTTCTTC	CASSLSRDRGYNEQFF
TRBD1	few	TRBJ2-4	TRBV3-1	TGTGCCATCCGACAGGGCAACATTCAGTACTTC	CAIRQGNIQYF
NA	many	TRBJ1-5	TRBV24-1	TGTGCCACCAGTGACCGACGGAATAGCAATCAGCCCCAGCATTTT	CATSDRRNSNQPQHF
NA	many	TRBJ1-1	TRBV12-3/TRBV12-4	TGTGCCAGCAGTTTGGCCCCCACGAACACTGAAGCTTTCTTT	CASSLAPTNTEAFF
NA	many	TRBJ1-1	TRBV5-8	TGTGCCAGCAGGTCGGTGGGATGGAGGAACACTGAAGCTTTCTTT	CASRSVGWRNTEAFF
NA	many	TRBJ1-2	TRBV6-2/TRBV6-3	TGTGCCAGCAGTTACTACGGCAGGGCTAACTATGGCTACACCTTC	CASSYYGRANYGYTF
NA	many	TRBJ2-1	TRBV28	TGTGCCAGCAGGCGACAGTTCCTCTCCTACAATGAGCAGTTCTTC	CASRRQFLSYNEQFF
NA	many	TRBJ1-1	TRBV2	TGTGCCAGCCGGGGTGAAAGGGGTTTCACTGAAGCTTTCTTT	CASRGERGFTEAFF
NA	many	TRBJ1-5	TRBV12-3/TRBV12-4	TGTGCCAGCAGTACCCAACAGGGTTGGAGCAATCAGCCCCAGCATTTT	CASSTQQGWSNQPQHF
NA	many	TRBJ2-4	TRBV28	TGTGCCAGCAGGGGGGTTCAAGCCAAAAACATTCAGTACTTC	CASRGVQAKNIQYF
NA	few	TRBJ1-1	TRBV14	TGTGCCAGCAGCCACAGGGGTTGGACTGAAGCTTTCTTT	CASSHRGWTEAFF
TRBD2	NA	TRBJ2-7	TRBV2	TGTGCCAGCAGTGATATCGGGCTAGCGGGGACGGATGAGCAGTACTTC	CASSDIGLAGTDEQYF
NA	NA	TRBJ1-5	TRBV18	TGTGCCAGCTCACCAAGTGATATGAGTCAGCCCCAGCATTTT	CASSPSDMSQPQHF
NA	few	TRBJ2-7	TRBV12-3/TRBV12-4	TGTGCCAGCAGCAAATCCTTCTACGAGCAGTACTTC	CASSKSFYEQYF
TRBD1	many	TRBJ2-2	TRBV20-1	TGCAGTGCTAGGGACAGGGCTAGAGCCTCGAACACCGGGGAGCTGTTTTTT	CSARDRARASNTGELFF
TRBD2	NA	TRBJ2-7	TRBV5-8	TGTGCCAGCAGCTACGGGGGGGCGGCCTACGAGCAGTACTTC	CASSYGGAAYEQYF
NA	many	TRBJ1-1	TRBV6-1	TGTGCCAGCAGTGACAGGCCCCACACTGAAGCTTTCTTT	CASSDRPHTEAFF
TRBD2	many	TRBJ2-1	TRBV7-2	TGTGCCAGCAGCTTCGGCGCTAGCGGGAAAAATGAGCAGTTCTTC	CASSFGASGKNEQFF
TRBD2	many	TRBJ2-7	TRBV11-2	TGTGCCAGCAGCTCCCTGCTGGGACTAGCGGTCTACGAGCAGTACTTC	CASSSLLGLAVYEQYF
TRBD2	many	TRBJ2-7	TRBV11-2	TGTGCCAGCAGCGGGACTACCTACGAGCAGTACTTC	CASSGTTYEQYF
TRBD1	many	TRBJ2-7	TRBV7-2	TGTGCCAGCAGCACCTATCGACAGGGCGAGCAGTACTTC	CASSTYRQGEQYF
TRBD1	many	TRBJ1-2	TRBV24-1	TGTGCCACCAGTGATGGACAGGGGGCGCCTGGCTACACCTTC	CATSDGQGAPGYTF
TRBD2	few	TRBJ2-2	TRBV4-3	TGCGCCAGCAGCCAAGAAAGTTTGGGCGGGAGCTACACCGGGGAGCTGTTTTTT	CASSQESLGGSYTGELFF
TRBD1	few	TRBJ1-2	TRBV5-1	TGCGCCGGCAGCCTGACAGGGATCGACTATGGCTACACCTTC	CAGSLTGIDYGYTF
NA	many	TRBJ1-1	TRBV20-1	TGCAGTGCTAGAGGGGTCGTGGGGGCAGGCACTGAAGCTTTCTTT	CSARGVVGAGTEAFF
NA	NA	TRBJ1-1	TRBV7-9	TGTGTCATCCCCGGGGGCCCGATGAACACTGAAGCTTTCTTT	CVIPGGPMNTEAFF
NA	many	TRBJ2-1	TRBV12-3/TRBV12-4	TGTGCCAGCAGGCGCCCAGGGGACCTCTCCTACAATGAGCAGTTCTTC	CASRRPGDLSYNEQFF
TRBD2	many	TRBJ2-7	TRBV7-2	TGTGCCAGCAGCTTAGATGGTCCAGCGGGATCCGTCGAGCAGTACTTC	CASSLDGPAGSVEQYF
NA	many	TRBJ1-5	TRBV28	TGTGCCAGCAGTCCCCCGGGACGGCTCAATCAGCCCCAGCATTTT	CASSPPGRLNQPQHF
TRBD1	few	TRBJ2-7	TRBV19	TGTGCCAGTACCCGGACAGGGGGCTACGAGCAGTACTTC	CASTRTGGYEQYF
TRBD1	many	TRBJ2-1	TRBV7-3	TGTGCCAGCAGCTTAACAGGGACAGGGGATGAGCAGTTCTTC	CASSLTGTGDEQFF
NA	many	TRBJ1-2	TRBV9	TGTGCCAGCAGCGTATCGATCTCGGGACATTCTAACTATGGCTACACCTTC	CASSVSISGHSNYGYTF
TRBD1	NA	TRBJ2-5	TRBV5-5	TGTGCCAGCAGCTTGTATCCCAGGGGGTCACAAGAGACCCAGTACTTC	CASSLYPRGSQETQYF
NA	few	TRBJ1-3	TRBV19	TGTGCCACCGCCCGTTCATACCCTGACAGCGGAAACACCATATATTTT	CATARSYPDSGNTIYF
TRBD1	few	TRBJ1-4	TRBV6-1	TGTGCCAGCAGTACAGGGGGCGCAACTAATGAAAAACTGTTTTTT	CASSTGGATNEKLFF
NA	few	TRBJ1-1	TRBV7-3	TGTGCCAGCAGCTTAACGTCGGACACTGAAGCTTTCTTT	CASSLTSDTEAFF
NA	many	TRBJ2-7	TRBV29-1	TGCAGCGTTGAACCCGACAGGCCCCTGGGGGAGCAGTACTTC	CSVEPDRPLGEQYF
NA	many	TRBJ1-1	TRBV2	TGTGCCGGATGCCGGGACCCAATCGCCACTGAAGCTTTCTTT	CAGCRDPIATEAFF
NA	many	TRBJ1-1	TRBV13	TGTGCCAGCAGCCTTAGCAGGGCCGACTCTGAAGCTCTCTTT	CASSLSRADSEALF
NA	many	TRBJ2-3	TRBV7-8	TGTGCCAGCAGCCTAGTTAGCGGTGCCCCCACAGATACGCAGTATTTT	CASSLVSGAPTDTQYF